This T cell receptor (beta chain) emerged from a study of shared clonotypes between healthy human individuals. Germline CDR1 SGHNT, CDR2 YYREEE (reference sequence). The V and J ends lost 0 bases and 4 bases respectively, with 16 bases between them. The CDR3 is 16 residues long. Some clones are missing from TCRdb's copy, which holds only in-frame ones; the method was immunoSEQ multiplex PCR. The sample contains about 2.4 million clones, 93% of which appear only once. The sample taken for sequencing was naive CD4+ T cells from PBMCs. Stated subset: CD45RA+ positively selected. This TCR derives from a man aged 18 to 29 in good health. Some clones in this sample may be carry-over from other donors' samples. The chain carries TRBV5-4 and TRBJ1-2, with D uncertain. For the CDR3, the DNA is TGTGCCAGCAGCTTGGCACTAGTTACAGACCCCTATGGCTACACCTTC. Amino acid sequence: CASSLALVTDPYGYTF.